These T cell receptor beta chains were read from a single sample in a study of blood T cell repertoires in COVID-19. Method: immunoSEQ multiplex PCR; TCRdb's copy keeps in-frame clones and lacks some. The table has about 170,000 clones, approximately 84% seen once. Input material: PBMCs or T cells enriched from blood (not recorded which). These receptors were collected from a man aged 50 to 60 who had recovered from COVID-19. The CDR3 runs from the conserved cysteine through the conserved F or W. The order of the fields is V gene, clone size, D gene, J gene, CDR3 DNA, CDR3 protein. The D gene is left open where the match is weak. The size field is filled for only some rows; it gives once, few, many or a size class.

>TRBV6-1|-|-|TRBJ1-5
TGTGCCAGCAGTGAACAGGGTCAGCCCCAGCATTTT
CASSEQGQPQHF
>TRBV20-1|few|-|TRBJ2-6
TGCAGTGCTAGTGACGGTTCGGCTGGGGCCAACGTCCTGACTTTC
CSASDGSAGANVLTF
>TRBV2|few|TRBD1|TRBJ1-2
TGTGCCAGCAAGGGCGGACAGGGAAACTATGGCTACACCTTC
CASKGGQGNYGYTF
>TRBV7-9|-|TRBD2|TRBJ2-3
TGTGCCAGCAGCTTAGGGACTAGCGGGGGGGCCGTATCAGATACGCAGTATTTT
CASSLGTSGGAVSDTQYF
>TRBV9|-|TRBD1|TRBJ1-2
TGTGCCAGCAGGGAAGGGACAGGTGATGGCTACACCTTC
CASREGTGDGYTF
>TRBV24-1|-|-|TRBJ1-4
TGTGCCTACAAGTGGCACAAACTGTTTTTT
CAYKWHKLFF
>TRBV18|-|TRBD1|TRBJ1-1
TGTGCCAGCTCACCGTCCCTCGGGACAGGGGGTACTGAAGCTTTCTTT
CASSPSLGTGGTEAFF
>TRBV12-3/TRBV12-4|-|TRBD1|TRBJ2-7
TGTGCCAGCAGATCGGGACAGGGGTACGAGCAGTACTTC
CASRSGQGYEQYF
>TRBV19|-|-|TRBJ1-1
TGTGCCAGTAGTATAGGGGCGCCGAACACTGAAGCTTTCTTT
CASSIGAPNTEAFF
>TRBV5-4|-|-|TRBJ2-6
TGTGCCAGCAGCTTGCTTACGCTGCGGGGGGCCAACGTCCTGACTTTC
CASSLLTLRGANVLTF
>TRBV27|-|TRBD1|TRBJ1-5
TGTGCCAGCAGTCCACAGGGGGGAAATCAGCCCCAGCATTTT
CASSPQGGNQPQHF
>TRBV15|once|-|TRBJ1-1
TGTGCCACCAGCCGAAGTCGGGTCGACACTGAAGCTTTCTTT
CATSRSRVDTEAFF
>TRBV11-2|-|-|TRBJ1-2
TGTGCCAGCAGCTTAGCAGACTATGGCTACACCTTC
CASSLADYGYTF
>TRBV2|-|TRBD1|TRBJ1-5
TGTGCCAGCACCGGACAGGGGATGGGCAATCAGCCCCAGCATTTT
CASTGQGMGNQPQHF
>TRBV6-5|-|-|TRBJ1-6
TGTGCCAGCAGTTACGGTCGTGGGAGGTTAAATTCACCCCTCCACTTT
CASSYGRGRLNSPLHF
>TRBV30|-|-|TRBJ1-6
TGTGCCCGGGAATCGGGACACCTAGGATATAATTCACCCCTCCACTTT
CARESGHLGYNSPLHF
>TRBV25-1|-|-|TRBJ1-1
TGTGCCAGCAGTTCGACAGGTTATAACACTGAAGCTTTCTTT
CASSSTGYNTEAFF
>TRBV5-3|few|-|TRBJ1-6
TGTGCCAGAAGCTTGACCCTAACAAAGGGGCACCTTAATTCACCCCTCCACTTT
CARSLTLTKGHLNSPLHF
>TRBV7-3|-|TRBD2|TRBJ2-1
TGTGCCAGCAGCGCCCTAACTAGCGGATTTTACAATGAGCAGTTCTTC
CASSALTSGFYNEQFF
>TRBV3-1/TRBV3-2|once|-|TRBJ1-1
TGTGCCAGCACCCACCAACGGGGTGGCACTGAAGCTTTCTTT
CASTHQRGGTEAFF
>TRBV27|-|-|TRBJ1-5
TGTGCCAGCAGTTTAGGCGCAGGGTTAAGCAATCAGCCCCAGCATTTT
CASSLGAGLSNQPQHF
>TRBV30|-|TRBD1|TRBJ1-5
TGTGCCTGGAGTGTAGGTAGCAGGGGGAATCAGCCCCAGCATTTT
CAWSVGSRGNQPQHF
>TRBV27|-|TRBD1|TRBJ2-7
TGTGCCAGCAGTTTAAAAGGGGGCAGATTCTACGAGCAGTACTTC
CASSLKGGRFYEQYF
>TRBV18|-|-|TRBJ2-1
TGTGCCAGCTCACCACCTGACAGGTACAATGAGCAGTTCTTC
CASSPPDRYNEQFF
>TRBV6-2/TRBV6-3|-|-|TRBJ2-1
TGTGCCAGCAGTTCGGGCGGCGGGGAGTACAATGAGCAGTTCTTC
CASSSGGGEYNEQFF
>TRBV9|-|-|TRBJ2-7
TGTGCCAGCAGCCCCCGGACAGCCGGAGAGCAGTACTTC
CASSPRTAGEQYF
>TRBV9|-|TRBD1|TRBJ1-3
TGTGCCAGCAGCGTAGGACCAGGGGGCCGGGGAAACACCATATATTTT
CASSVGPGGRGNTIYF
>TRBV4-1|once|TRBD2|TRBJ2-3
TGCGCCAGCAGCCAAGATCCCCCGACTAGCGGGGGGTGGAATACGCAGTATTTT
CASSQDPPTSGGWNTQYF
>TRBV3-1/TRBV3-2|-|TRBD2|TRBJ2-1
TGTGCCAGCAGCCAAGATCTGGGGCGGGGGGGCCGTGAGCAGTTCTTC
CASSQDLGRGGREQFF
>TRBV6-5|-|TRBD1|TRBJ1-4
TGTGCCAGCAGTTATGACAGGGGGAATGAAAAACTGTTTTTT
CASSYDRGNEKLFF
>TRBV19|-|TRBD2|TRBJ2-3
TGTGCCAGTAGTGCCCGACTAGCGGATACGCAGTATTTT
CASSARLADTQYF
>TRBV2|few|-|TRBJ1-5
TGTGCCAGCAGTGAGGAGTGGGGGCAACAGCCCCAGCATTTT
CASSEEWGQQPQHF
>TRBV19|-|-|TRBJ1-3
TGTGCAAGTGGCGGATTCTCTGGAAACACCATATATTTT
CASGGFSGNTIYF
>TRBV19|-|-|TRBJ2-6
TGTGCCAGTAGTATTGGTTTCGGGGTTGCCGTCTCTGGGGCCAACGTCCTGACTTTC
CASSIGFGVAVSGANVLTF
>TRBV3-1/TRBV3-2|-|TRBD1|TRBJ1-1
TGTGCCAGCAGCCCACCCACAGGGGGGAACACTGAAGCTTTCTTT
CASSPPTGGNTEAFF
>TRBV27|-|-|TRBJ1-2
TGTGCCAGCAGCCGTCGGGGGGCCGATGGCTACACCTTC
CASSRRGADGYTF
>TRBV7-2|-|-|TRBJ2-5
TGTGCCAGCAGCCGGGGGACCCAAGAGACCCAGTACTTC
CASSRGTQETQYF